This TCR beta chain was profiled in a study of blood T cell repertoires in COVID-19. Cohorts were based on clinical histories the participants reported. Assay used: immunoSEQ multiplex PCR; TCRdb lists only in-frame clones, some missing. The data contain about 430,000 clones, around nine tenths of them singletons. V was pared by 1 base and J by 5 bases, with 10 bases of the junction left unmatched. The CDR3 is made up of 16 amino acids. CDR1 is SGHDT, CDR2 YYEEEE, per germline. The sample comprised PBMCs or T cells enriched from blood (not recorded which). This TCR came from a woman aged 25 to 39 with acute COVID-19. J is TRBJ1-2 and V is TRBV5-6; 8 bases map to TRBD1. The CDR3 sequence: CASSLFRRGRLYGYTF. CDR3 coding DNA: TGTGCCAGCAGCTTGTTCCGCAGGGGGCGGCTTTATGGCTACACCTTC.